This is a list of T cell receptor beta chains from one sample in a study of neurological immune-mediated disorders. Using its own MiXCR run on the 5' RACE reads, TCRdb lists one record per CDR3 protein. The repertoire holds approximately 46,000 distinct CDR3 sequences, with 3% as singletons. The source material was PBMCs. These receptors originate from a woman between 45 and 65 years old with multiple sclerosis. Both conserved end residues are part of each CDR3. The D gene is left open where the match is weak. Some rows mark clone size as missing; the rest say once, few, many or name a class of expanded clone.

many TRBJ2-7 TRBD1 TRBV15 TGTGCCACCAGCGTTCGACAGGGGGACTACGAGCAGTACTTC CATSVRQGDYEQYF
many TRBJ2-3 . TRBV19 TGTGCCAGTAAGGGAGGCACAGATACGCAGTATTTT CASKGGTDTQYF
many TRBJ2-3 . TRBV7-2 TGTGCCAGCAGCTTGCGAGCGGGGACAGCGTATTTT CASSLRAGTAYF
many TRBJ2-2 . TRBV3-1 TGTGCCAGCAGCCAAGATCGGTATTCCGGGGAGCTGTTTTTT CASSQDRYSGELFF
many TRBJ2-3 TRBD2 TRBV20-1 TGCAGTGCGGAGACTAGCGGGGGGCCTAGCACAGATACGCAGTATTTT CSAETSGGPSTDTQYF
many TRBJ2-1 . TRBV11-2 TGTGCCAGCAGCGAGTGGCGGGCGGGGGAGCAGTTCTTC CASSEWRAGEQFF
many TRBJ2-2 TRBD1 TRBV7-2 TGTGCCAGCAGCTACCGGACAGGGACCGGGGAGCTGTTTTTT CASSYRTGTGELFF
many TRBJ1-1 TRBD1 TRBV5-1 TGCGCCAGCAGCCTAGACAGGGCCGAGACTGAAGCTTTCTTT CASSLDRAETEAFF
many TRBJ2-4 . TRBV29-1 TGCAGCGTTGAAGTTCGGACGGGACTGCTAGCCAAAAACATTCAGTACTTC CSVEVRTGLLAKNIQYF
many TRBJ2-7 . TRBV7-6 TGTGCCAGCAGCCCCCGTTCGGCTAGTCGGAGCTCCTACGAGCAGTACTTC CASSPRSASRSSYEQYF
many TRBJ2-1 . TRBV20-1 TGCAGTGCCACCCTCCTGCCTGAGCAGTTCTTC CSATLLPEQFF
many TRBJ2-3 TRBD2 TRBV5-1 TGCGCCAGCTCGGAGGCGGGGGGAAGCACAGATACGCAGTATTTT CASSEAGGSTDTQYF
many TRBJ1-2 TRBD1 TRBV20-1 TGCAGTGCTAGAGATCTGGGGCAGGGGGCGCGAGGCTACACCTTC CSARDLGQGARGYTF
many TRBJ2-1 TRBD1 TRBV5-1 TGCGCCAGCAGGTCAGACAGGGGGGTCTCCTACAATGAGCAGTTCTTC CASRSDRGVSYNEQFF
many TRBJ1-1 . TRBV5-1 TGCGCCAGCAGCTTGGGTCGGGGGAGCACTGAAGCTTTCTTT CASSLGRGSTEAFF
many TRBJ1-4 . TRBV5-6 TGTGCCAGCAGCCCCGGGGGCACAACTAATGAAAAACTGTTTTTT CASSPGGTTNEKLFF
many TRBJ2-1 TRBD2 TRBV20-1 TGCAGTGCTAGAGACGCTCTAGCGGGAGGTTACAATGAGCAGTTCTTC CSARDALAGGYNEQFF
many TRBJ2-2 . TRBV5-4 TGTGCCAGCAGCTTGGAGAAGTTCGGGGAGCTGTTTTTT CASSLEKFGELFF
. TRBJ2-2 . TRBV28 TGTGCCAGCAGTCAGACTAGAAAGAACACCGGGGAGCTGTTTTTT CASSQTRKNTGELFF
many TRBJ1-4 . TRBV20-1 TGCAGTGCACCGGACAGAAAAAATGAAAAACTGTTTTTT CSAPDRKNEKLFF
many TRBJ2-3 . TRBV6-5 TGTGCCAGCAGGAGGGACCCGCCAGATACGCAGTATTTT CASRRDPPDTQYF
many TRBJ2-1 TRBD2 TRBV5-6 TGTGCCAGCAGCCACGCTGGGCGGGAGCGGCAGTTCTTC CASSHAGRERQFF
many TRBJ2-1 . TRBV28 TGTGCCAGCAGTTCCTCCCTCACACCTCAGGTGAATGAGCAGTTCTTC CASSSSLTPQVNEQFF
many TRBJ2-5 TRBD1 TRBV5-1 TGCGCCAGCAGCAGCCGGACAGGGCAAGAGACCCAGTACTTC CASSSRTGQETQYF
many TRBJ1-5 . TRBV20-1 TGCAGTGCTAGAGTCAGGGATAATCAGCCCCAGCATTTT CSARVRDNQPQHF
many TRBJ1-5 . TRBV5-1 TGCGCCAGCAGCTTGGAGCCTAGCAATCAGCCCCAGCATTTT CASSLEPSNQPQHF
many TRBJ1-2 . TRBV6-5 TGTGCCAGCAGCCCCCGGGGGCCTGGCTATGGCTACACCTTC CASSPRGPGYGYTF
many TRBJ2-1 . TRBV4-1 TGCGCCAGCAGCCAAGATGGGGGGCCGTACAATGAGCAGTTCTTC CASSQDGGPYNEQFF
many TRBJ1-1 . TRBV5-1 TGCGCCAGCAGCTTGGCCTTACCGGGGACTGAAGCTTTCTTT CASSLALPGTEAFF
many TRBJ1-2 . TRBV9 TGTGCCAGCAGCGTAGAGGTAGGGGACTATGGCTACACCTTC CASSVEVGDYGYTF
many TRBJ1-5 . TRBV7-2 TGTGCCAGCAGCTTAGTTTCCGGACCTAAAGAGAAGAATCAGCCCCAGCATTTT CASSLVSGPKEKNQPQHF
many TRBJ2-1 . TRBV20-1 TGCAGTGCTATACGGCTCCCGAGCTCCTACAATGAGCAGTTCTTC CSAIRLPSSYNEQFF
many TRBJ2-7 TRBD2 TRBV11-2 TGTGCCAGCAGCTTAGGGGTAGCGGGCTACGAGCAGTACTTC CASSLGVAGYEQYF
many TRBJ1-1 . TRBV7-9 TGTGCCAGCATCATTCTGGCGCGGTCAGGGGATGACACTGAAGCTTTCTTT CASIILARSGDDTEAFF
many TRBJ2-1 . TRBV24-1 TGTGCCACCAGCCAAGCCGGGTCACTCTCCTACAATGAGCAGTTCTTC CATSQAGSLSYNEQFF
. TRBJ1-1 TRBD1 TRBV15 TGTGCCACCAGCTTGTCGACAGGGTACACTGAAGCTTTCTTT CATSLSTGYTEAFF
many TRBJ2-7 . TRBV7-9 TGTGCCAGCAGCTTACTGGGTGGCGGACCCTACGAGCAGTACTTC CASSLLGGGPYEQYF
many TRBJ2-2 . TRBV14 TGTGCCAGCAGTCCTAAAGGGTCCGGGGAGCTGTTTTTT CASSPKGSGELFF
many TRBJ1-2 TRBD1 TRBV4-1 TGCGCCAGCAGCCACATCGACAGGGGGCAGGGCTACACCTTC CASSHIDRGQGYTF
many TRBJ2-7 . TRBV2 TGTGCCAGCAGCTACCAAGCCTACGAGCAGTACTTC CASSYQAYEQYF
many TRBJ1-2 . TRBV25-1 TGTGCCAGCAGTGACCTCGCCGGCTACACCTTC CASSDLAGYTF
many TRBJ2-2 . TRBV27 TGTGCCAGCACCGAACAGGGCGGGGAGCTGTTTTTT CASTEQGGELFF
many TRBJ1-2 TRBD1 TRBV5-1 TGCGCCAGCAGCTTGGACAGGGGCGGCTACACCTTC CASSLDRGGYTF
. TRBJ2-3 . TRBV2 TGTGCCAGCAGGTCAAGAGTGACCACTAGCACAGATACGCAGTATTTT CASRSRVTTSTDTQYF
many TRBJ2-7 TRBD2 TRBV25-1 TGTGCCAGCAGTGATTCAAGCGGGACCCGCCTCAGCGAGCAGTACTTC CASSDSSGTRLSEQYF
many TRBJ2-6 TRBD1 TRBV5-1 TGCGCCAGCTCGACAGGGGCCTCTGGGGCCAACGTCCTGACTTTC CASSTGASGANVLTF
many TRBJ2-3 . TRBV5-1 TGCGCCAGCAGCTTCAAAATAGGGCGGGGAGGCACAGATACGCAGTATTTT CASSFKIGRGGTDTQYF
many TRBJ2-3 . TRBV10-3 TGTGCCATCAGTGACAACTACCCAAGCACAGATACGCAGTATTTT CAISDNYPSTDTQYF
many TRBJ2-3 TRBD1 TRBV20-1 TGCAGTGCTGACCCCACAGGGGGCGGGACAGATACGCAGTATTTT CSADPTGGGTDTQYF
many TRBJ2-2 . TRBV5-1 TGCGCCAGCAGCTTAGTAGCAGGAGGCGGGGAGCTGTTTTTT CASSLVAGGGELFF